This is a list of T cell receptor beta chains from one sample in a study of T cells after posttransplantation cyclophosphamide. TCRdb's table, derived via immunoSEQ multiplex PCR, lists solely in-frame clones and lacks some. Here the sample spans a few thousand clones, over 75% being singletons. This specimen consisted of PBMCs, obtained after an allogeneic stem cell transplant with a calcineurin inhibitor and methotrexate. The receptors derive from a male patient in his thirties or forties who received an allogeneic stem cell transplant from an unrelated donor, was CMV-positive, and had chronic GVHD only. Some T cells could come from the graft donor. CDR3s include the opening cysteine and the closing phenylalanine or tryptophan. The order of the fields is V gene, J gene, clone size, D gene, CDR3 protein, CDR3 DNA. The D gene is left open where the match is weak. Rows may omit the clone size; those that give it use once, few, many or a size class.

TRBV5-4,TRBJ1-3,-,-,CASSLQGSGNTIYF,TGTGCCAGCAGCTTACAGGGATCCGGAAACACCATATATTTT
TRBV10-3,TRBJ1-5,-,-,CAISESRGQPQHF,TGTGCCATCAGTGAGTCACGGGGTCAGCCCCAGCATTTT
TRBV4-3,TRBJ2-5,-,-,CASSQVGGLETQYF,TGCGCCAGCAGCCAAGTGGGGGGTTTAGAGACCCAGTACTTC
TRBV27,TRBJ2-1,-,-,CASLVRAGFDEQFF,TGTGCCAGCCTCGTACGGGCGGGCTTCGATGAGCAGTTCTTC
TRBV7-9,TRBJ1-1,-,-,CASSLGALENTEAFF,TGTGCCAGCAGCTTAGGGGCCCTCGAGAACACTGAAGCTTTCTTT
TRBV27,TRBJ2-7,-,-,CASGSALAEQYF,TGTGCCAGCGGCAGCGCACTAGCCGAGCAGTACTTC
TRBV5-1,TRBJ1-5,-,TRBD1,CASSLEGTGNQPQHF,TGCGCCAGCAGCTTGGAAGGGACAGGAAATCAGCCCCAGCATTTT
TRBV13,TRBJ2-3,once,TRBD1,CASSLGNRGFASTDTQYF,TGTGCCAGCAGCTTAGGTAACAGGGGGTTCGCTAGCACAGATACGCAGTATTTT
TRBV30,TRBJ1-5,-,TRBD1,CAWSVTGDQPQHF,TGTGCCTGGAGTGTAACAGGGGATCAGCCCCAGCATTTT
TRBV6-5,TRBJ1-2,-,-,CASSYGENAGYTF,TGTGCCAGCAGTTACGGGGAGAATGCTGGCTACACCTTC
TRBV7-2,TRBJ2-3,few,-,CASSSGIAFTDTQYF,TGTGCCAGCAGCTCCGGGATAGCTTTTACAGATACGCAGTATTTT
TRBV7-2,TRBJ1-2,large,TRBD1,CASSLAARGPGHGYTF,TGTGCCAGCAGCTTAGCGGCCAGGGGGCCGGGGCATGGCTACACCTTC
TRBV4-3,TRBJ1-3,-,-,CASSPGTPSGNTIYF,TGCGCCAGCAGCCCCGGGACACCCTCTGGAAACACCATATATTTT
TRBV19,TRBJ2-1,medium-sized,-,CASSQDSISYNEQFF,TGTGCCAGTAGTCAGGACAGCATCTCCTACAATGAGCAGTTCTTC
TRBV4-2,TRBJ2-7,-,-,CASSQSITGYEQYF,TGTGCCAGCAGCCAATCGATTACAGGGTACGAGCAGTACTTC
TRBV5-4,TRBJ2-7,-,TRBD1,CASSGYRGYEQYF,TGTGCCAGCAGCGGCTACAGGGGTTACGAGCAGTACTTC
TRBV2,TRBJ1-1,few,TRBD1,CASSADRGSNTEAFF,TGTGCCAGCAGTGCCGACAGGGGATCGAACACTGAAGCTTTCTTT
TRBV5-1,TRBJ1-3,-,-,CASSPSPTDSSGNTIYF,TGCGCCAGCAGCCCCTCCCCGACAGACTCCTCTGGAAACACCATATATTTT
TRBV30,TRBJ1-2,-,-,CAWSVLQGDGYTF,TGTGCCTGGAGTGTACTACAGGGAGATGGCTACACCTTC
TRBV25-1,TRBJ2-7,-,-,CASNRDTEGEQYF,TGTGCCAGCAACCGGGACACTGAGGGCGAGCAGTACTTC
TRBV12-5,TRBJ2-1,-,TRBD1,CASGLMGQGEFF,TGTGCTAGTGGTTTGATGGGACAGGGGGAGTTCTTC
TRBV5-1,TRBJ2-7,-,TRBD2,CASSSSGSSYEQYF,TGCGCCAGCAGCTCTAGCGGGAGTTCCTACGAGCAGTACTTC
TRBV4-3,TRBJ1-4,few,-,CASSQELGWSEKLFF,TGCGCCAGCAGCCAAGAGTTGGGTTGGAGTGAAAAACTGTTTTTT
TRBV5-1,TRBJ1-6,-,-,CASGEGAYNSPLHF,TGCGCCAGCGGAGAGGGGGCCTATAATTCACCCCTCCACTTT
TRBV9,TRBJ2-5,-,TRBD2,CASSVDSGAAGTQYF,TGTGCCAGCAGCGTAGACAGCGGGGCCGCTGGGACCCAGTACTTC
TRBV19,TRBJ1-1,few,-,CASSGRVSTEAFF,TGTGCCAGTAGTGGGAGAGTCAGCACTGAAGCTTTCTTT
TRBV6-5,TRBJ1-1,-,-,CASSPDRRLWEAFF,TGTGCCAGCAGCCCCGACAGGAGATTATGGGAAGCTTTCTTT
TRBV7-6,TRBJ2-5,-,TRBD1,CASSHKDRGQWETQYF,TGTGCCAGCAGCCACAAGGACAGGGGACAGTGGGAGACCCAGTACTTC
TRBV5-6,TRBJ2-7,-,TRBD1,CASSITGGPSYEQYF,TGTGCCAGCAGCATTACAGGGGGGCCTTCCTACGAGCAGTACTTC